This T cell receptor (beta chain) was identified during a study of CD8+ T cells in alopecia areata. Regarding the study as a whole: Unlike in mice, where it was clearer, TCR sharing across patients was less clear, possibly HLA-related.

Lesional scalp tissue (obtained by punch biopsy) and peripheral blood were collected from alopecia areata patients. Isolated RNA was reverse transcribed into cDNA used as the sequencing template. This table comes from immunoSEQ multiplex PCR, and its TCRdb copy is limited to in-frame clones, with some not included. The data show roughly 13,000 clones, with under 65% seen just once and 11% held by the top ten. This clone was seen a handful of times. Its target is unknown. The ends lost 0 bases at V and 5 bases at J; junction bases unmatched: 4. The CDR3 spans 14 residues. Germline loops: CDR1 SGHRS, CDR2 YFSETQ.

The clonotype comes from a human donor with alopecia areata. The source material was skin, sampled at week 0. This chain joins TRBV5-1 and TRBJ2-7; 8 bases are a match to TRBD2. CDR3 in DNA: TGCGCCAGCAGCTTGGGCGGGGGGAAGAACGAGCAGTACTTC. Translating gives CASSLGGGKNEQYF.